What follows are 32 T cell receptor beta chains derived from one specimen sequenced in a study of cytomegalovirus exposure and HLA in healthy donors listed by TCRdb under 2017. The library came from the immunoSEQ multiplex PCR assay. A mixture of 60 forward primers for TCR Vbeta segments and 13 reverse primers for TCR Jbeta segments was used in the multiplex PCR. The table comes from immuneACCESS by way of TCRdb, which keeps in-frame sequences with V and J called. Part of the clones is missing from these tables; in studies checked, under half for an unresolved V gene and the rest for unknown reasons. A total of about 200,000 clones appear in this sample, approximately 78% of them only once. Roughly 2.5% of the sample is held by the ten biggest clonotypes. Sequencing input: PBMCs. The receptors come from a woman aged 40 to 55 in good health and CMV-seronegative.

The V gene is TRBV5-5, the J gene TRBJ1-2; 9 bases agree with TRBD1. J lost 3 bases, V lost 4 bases, and 7 bases had no gene match. CDR1 is SGHKS and CDR2 is YYEKEE in the germline V gene (reference sequence). The CDR3 is 15 residues long. CDR3 nucleotide sequence: TGTGCCAGCAGCAGTACAGGGGGCAGGTACTATGGCTACACCTTC. Encoded protein: CASSSTGGRYYGYTF.

The chain carries TRBV5-1 and TRBJ1-1; maybe TRBD1 (6 bases). There are 15 residues in the CDR3. Germline V gene lookup returns CDR1 SGHRS and CDR2 YFSETQ. Trimming took 9 bases from V and 4 from J, leaving 22 bases between them. This chain's CDR3 is CATKGGESLSTEAFF. CDR3 sequence (DNA): TGCGCCACCAAAGGGGGGGAATCCCTGTCCACTGAAGCTTTCTTT.

This chain joins TRBV27 and TRBJ2-7, with D unresolved. V gave up 6 bases and J gave up 2 bases, with 17 bases separating them. Per germline, CDR1 MNHEY and CDR2 SMNVEV (reference sequence). The CDR3 runs 15 residues. The CDR3 coding sequence is TGTGCCAGCAGCTCCGGCGGCAGATACCCCTACGAGCAGTACTTC. It specifies CASSSGGRYPYEQYF.

Comment on this clone: A read error may produce the germline difference seen at one junction end. This chain connects TRBV9 to TRBJ2-7; 8 bases match TRBD2. CDR3 size: 16 residues. In germline, CDR1 is SGDLS, CDR2 YYNGEE. This chain's CDR3 is CASSVADSGTTYEQYF. The CDR3 DNA reads TGTGCCAGCAGCGTAGCAGATAGCGGGACCACCTATGAGCAGTACTTC.

This chain connects TRBV6-5 to TRBJ2-7; 14 bases agree with TRBD2. With V trimmed by 5 bases and J by 5 bases, 2 bases remained unmatched. The CDR3 has 14 amino acids. The germline V gene encodes CDR1 MNHEY and CDR2 SVGAGI. CDR3 in amino acids: CASSRTSGRNEQYF. The CDR3 nucleotides are TGTGCCAGCAGTCGGACTAGCGGGAGGAACGAGCAGTACTTC.

The genes are TRBV27 and TRBJ2-7; 12 bases fit TRBD2. V dropped 10 bases and J dropped 2; count of bases not matched to a gene: 3. Germline CDR1 is MNHEY and CDR2 is SMNVEV (reference sequence). This CDR3 has 13 amino acids. The CDR3 DNA reads TGTGCCACTAGCGGGAGGGTTACCTACGAGCAGTACTTC. Translated: CATSGRVTYEQYF.

The chain employs TRBV29-1 and TRBJ2-7, with D tentatively TRBD2 (6 bases). This CDR3 has 13 amino acids. The ends were cut back, 6 bases at V and 6 bases at J, with 18 bases in the middle. CDR1 and CDR2 from the germline V gene are SQVTM and ANQGSEA. This CDR3 is CSVEHGTPGEQYF. CDR3 bases: TGCAGCGTGGAACACGGGACTCCTGGCGAGCAGTACTTC.

V is TRBV19 and J is TRBJ1-2; D ambiguous. Between the trimmed V and J ends, which lost 9 bases and 0 bases, there was a span of 14 bases. Germline-derived CDR1 and CDR2 are LNHDA and SQIVND (reference sequence). The CDR3 loop spans 14 amino acids. The CDR3: CASSYLKANYGYTF. In DNA form, the CDR3 reads TGTGCCAGCTCCTACTTGAAAGCTAACTATGGCTACACCTTC. Variable domain in full (rest from reference TRBV19 and TRBJ1-2): DGGITQSPKYLFRKEGQNVTLSCEQNLNHDAMYWYRQDPGQGLRLIYYSQIVNDFQKGDIAEGYSVSREKKESFPLTVTSAQKNPTAFYLCASSYLKANYGYTFGSGTRLTVV.

The V call is TRBV19, the J call TRBJ1-2; TRBD1 is a possible D gene (5 bases). This CDR3 is built from 15 residues. Deletions cut 5 bases from V and 3 bases from J, with 16 bases between. Germline V gene sequence: CDR1 LNHDA, CDR2 SQIVND (reference sequence). The CDR3 DNA reads as TGTGCCAGTAGTGTTAAGGGGTTTTTGGACTATGGCTACACCTTC. Translation: CASSVKGFLDYGYTF.

CDR3 sequence (DNA): TGTGCCAGCTCACCCTCATCGGTAGGACAGGCCATGAACACTGAAGCTTTCTTT. Translating gives CASSPSSVGQAMNTEAFF. V gene TRBV18 combines with J gene TRBJ1-1; 7 bases agree with TRBD1. The length of the CDR3 is 18 residues. The germline CDR1 and CDR2 sequences are KGHSH and LQKENI. With 3 bases clipped from V and 0 bases from J, the junction kept 13 bases outside the gene matches.

In the case of this clone: No conserved phenylalanine or tryptophan is present at the end of the CDR3, so a read error is the likely explanation. This chain uses TRBV9 with TRBJ2-7; 9 positions match TRBD2. This CDR3 has 15 amino acids. Trimming removed 0 bases from V and 1 base from J; junction bases left unmatched: 2. Per the germline V gene, CDR1 is SGDLS and CDR2 is YYNGEE. Here the CDR3 DNA reads TGTGCCAGCAGCGTAGGACTAGCGGCGTCCTACGAGCAGTACCTC. Translated: CASSVGLAASYEQYL.

This chain joins TRBV7-9 and TRBJ1-2; no clear D. V lost 1 base and J 9 bases, leaving 15 bases between the germline ends. CDR1 SEHNR and CDR2 FQNEAQ come from the germline V gene (reference sequence). The CDR3 runs to 14 residues. DNA for the CDR3: TGTGCCAGCAGCTTAGGGACTTCCCCTATTAGCTACACCTTC. This codes for CASSLGTSPISYTF.

The genes are TRBV9 and TRBJ2-1, with 13 bases aligning to TRBD2. The V and J ends lost 4 bases and 9 bases, in that order; junction bases with no gene match: 13. This CDR3 comprises 17 residues. Germline V gene lookup returns CDR1 SGDLS and CDR2 YYNGEE. CDR3 protein: CASSPRWRTSGSSEQFF. CDR3 DNA: TGTGCCAGCAGCCCAAGGTGGAGGACTAGCGGGAGTTCTGAGCAGTTCTTC.

This clone appeared a few times. This chain joins TRBV12-5 and TRBJ1-1; 8 nucleotides line up with TRBD1. Germline trimming cut 2 bases from V and 4 bases from J; bases unmatched to any gene: 3. CDR1 is LGHNT, CDR2 FRNRAP, per germline. The CDR3 length is 14 residues. CDR3 bases: TGTGCTAGTGGTTTGATTACAGGGGGCACTGAAGCTTTCTTT. This codes for CASGLITGGTEAFF.

For the CDR3, the DNA is TGTGCCAGCAGTGAGGTCGGGGAGCAGTTCTTC. Encoded protein: CASSEVGEQFF. J is TRBJ2-1 and V is TRBV2; D not certain. V was trimmed by 3 bases and J by 10 bases, leaving 7 bases between them. This CDR3 comprises 11 residues. Germline CDR1 reads SNHLY; CDR2 reads FYNNEI.

This chain joins TRBV29-1 and TRBJ2-1; possibly TRBD2 for D (7 bases). The CDR3 extends over 16 amino acids. V was shortened by 5 bases and J by 6 bases, with 23 bases between the two germline ends. Germline CDR1 reads SQVTM; CDR2 reads ANQGSEA. This chain's CDR3 is CSVTPMGRGLGNEQFF. The CDR3 bases are TGCAGCGTTACCCCCATGGGGCGGGGGCTGGGCAATGAGCAGTTCTTC.

The rearrangement uses TRBV18 and TRBJ1-1; D is ambiguous. Trimming cost V 2 bases and J 4 bases, with 11 bases left between them. This CDR3 is built from 14 residues. Germline V gene data show CDR1 as KGHSH and CDR2 as LQKENI. The CDR3 DNA follows: TGTGCCAGCTCACCATATAGCGGTGGCACTGAAGCTTTCTTT. Translation gives CASSPYSGGTEAFF.

The J gene is TRBJ2-1, the V gene TRBV5-1, with D tentatively TRBD2 (6 bases). The CDR3 is 15 residues long. CDR1 and CDR2 from the germline V gene are SGHRS and YFSETQ. Trimming took 3 bases from V and 3 from J, leaving 13 bases between them. The CDR3 sequence is CASSSAGTDYNEQFF. The CDR3 DNA sequence: TGCGCCAGCAGCTCCGCTGGGACTGACTACAATGAGCAGTTCTTC. The whole variable domain, remainder taken from reference TRBV5-1 and TRBJ2-1, is KAGVTQTPRYLIKTRGQQVTLSCSPISGHRSVSWYQQTPGQGLQFLFEYFSETQRNKGNFPGRFSGRQFSNSRSEMNVSTLELGDSALYLCASSSAGTDYNEQFFGPGTRLTVL.

The V and J genes are TRBV5-6 and TRBJ1-4, with D possibly being TRBD1 (5 bases). CDR3 length: 14 amino acids. Per the germline V gene, CDR1 is SGHDT and CDR2 is YYEEEE. The V end was cut by 2 bases, the J end by 4 bases, with 9 bases between. In DNA, the CDR3 is TGTGCCAGCAGCTTCAGGGCGATTAATGAAAAACTGTTTTTT. As protein: CASSFRAINEKLFF.

In the case of this clone: Other DNA sequences in the sample encode the same CDR3. The chain uses TRBV27 and TRBJ2-1, with 9 nucleotides matching TRBD1. The CDR3 sequence is 15 residues long. Germline CDR1 MNHEY, CDR2 SMNVEV (reference sequence). J was trimmed by 4 bases and V by 0 bases; bases with no gene match: 1. DNA of the CDR3: TGTGCCAGCAGTTTATCCGGGACAGGGTACAATGAGCAGTTCTTC. Translating it yields CASSLSGTGYNEQFF.

V gene TRBV25-1 combines with J gene TRBJ1-5; D uncertain. Germline V lookup: CDR1 MGHDK, CDR2 SYGVNS. The CDR3 contains 15 residues. V was cut by 3 bases and J by 1 base, with 10 bases left in between. CDR3 sequence: CASSDGVVSNQPQHF. CDR3 sequence (DNA): TGTGCCAGCAGTGACGGGGTGGTGAGCAATCAGCCCCAGCATTTT.

The J gene is TRBJ1-2, the V gene TRBV6-1; 8 nucleotides align to TRBD1. The CDR3 spans 13 residues. The germline V gene has CDR1 MNHNS and CDR2 SASEGT. J lost 8 bases, V lost 6 bases, and 8 bases had no gene match. CDR3 nucleotide sequence: TGTGCCAGCAGCGAGGGACAGGAGCGGGGCTACACCTTC. Residues: CASSEGQERGYTF.

This chain joins TRBV5-1 and TRBJ1-3; TRBD1 matches at 7 bases. V was pared by 4 bases and J by 4 bases, with 5 bases of the junction left unmatched. Germline lookup yields CDR1 SGHRS and CDR2 YFSETQ. The CDR3 covers 14 residues. CDR3 residues: CASSPDRAGNTIYF. The CDR3 nucleotides are TGCGCCAGCAGCCCCGACAGGGCCGGAAACACCATATATTTT.

The chain uses TRBV11-3 and TRBJ2-7; tentative D call: TRBD1 (6 bases). Trimming removed 3 bases at V and 0 bases at J, with 9 bases between. CDR1 is SGHNT, CDR2 YENEEA, per germline. The CDR3 is 14 residues long. CDR3 nucleotides: TGTGCCAGCAGCTTTGGGGGCGCCTCCTACGAGCAGTACTTC. It encodes CASSFGGASYEQYF.

The chain couples TRBV2 to TRBJ1-2, with 10 bases aligning to TRBD1. Germline CDR1 reads SNHLY; CDR2 reads FYNNEI. The CDR3 runs 16 residues. The V and J ends lost 2 bases and 7 bases, in that order; junction bases with no gene match: 10. CDR3 sequence: CASSEMEDRGLSGYTF. DNA for the CDR3: TGTGCCAGCAGTGAAATGGAAGACAGGGGGCTGAGTGGCTACACCTTC. Full variable domain (rest looked up from reference TRBV2 and TRBJ1-2): EPEVTQTPSHQVTQMGQEVILRCVPISNHLYFYWYRQILGQKVEFLVSFYNNEISEKSEIFDDQFSVERPDGSNFTLKIRSTKLEDSAMYFCASSEMEDRGLSGYTFGSGTRLTVV.

This chain's CDR3 is CASSFREGSYEQYF. As DNA, the CDR3 is TGCGCCAGCAGCTTCCGGGAGGGCTCCTACGAGCAGTACTTC. The rearrangement links TRBV5-1 to TRBJ2-7, with TRBD2 identical over 8 bases. Germline CDR1 reads SGHRS; CDR2 reads YFSETQ. The CDR3 totals 14 residues. The V segment lost 2 bases and the J segment 0 bases; nucleotides outside the gene matches: 1.

The rearrangement joins TRBV19 to TRBJ2-2, with 9 bases matching TRBD1. CDR3 length: 16 amino acids. The trim removed 6 bases at V and 2 bases at J, leaving 7 bases unmatched. In germline, CDR1 is LNHDA, CDR2 SQIVND (reference sequence). The CDR3 sequence: CASRNRGQVNTGELFF. Here the CDR3 DNA reads TGTGCCAGTAGAAACAGGGGGCAAGTTAACACCGGGGAGCTGTTTTTT. The variable domain in full, completed from reference TRBV19 and TRBJ2-2, reads DGGITQSPKYLFRKEGQNVTLSCEQNLNHDAMYWYRQDPGQGLRLIYYSQIVNDFQKGDIAEGYSVSREKKESFPLTVTSAQKNPTAFYLCASRNRGQVNTGELFFGEGSRLTVL.

This clone was found a few times. The rearrangement uses TRBV7-9 and TRBJ1-1; 7 nucleotides agree with TRBD1. Germline CDR1 SEHNR, CDR2 FQNEAQ (reference sequence). Unmatched junction bases numbered 1, after V lost 6 bases and J lost 0 bases. This CDR3 comprises 13 residues. The chain's CDR3 is CASRQGLNTEAFF. The CDR3 nucleotides read TGTGCCAGCAGACAGGGGTTGAACACTGAAGCTTTCTTT.

The chain joins TRBV30 to TRBJ1-2; D is possibly TRBD1 (6 bases). Germline V gene data show CDR1 as GTSNPN and CDR2 as SVGIG (reference sequence). The CDR3 is 14 amino acids. Trimming took 4 bases from V and 2 from J, leaving 14 bases between them. DNA of the CDR3: TGTGCCTGGATTATGAAACAGGGCAACTATGGCTACACCTTC. Its translation is CAWIMKQGNYGYTF.

The CDR3 DNA sequence: TGTGCCAGCAGCTTTACAGCGGGATTCGTCAATGAGCAGTTCTTC. It is translated as CASSFTAGFVNEQFF. This chain connects TRBV7-6 to TRBJ2-1; 7 bases line up with TRBD2. The V gene's germline CDR1 is SGHVS and CDR2 FNYEAQ. V was pared by 3 bases and J by 6 bases, with 8 bases of the junction left unmatched. The CDR3 has 15 amino acids. Together with reference TRBV7-6 and TRBJ2-1, the CDR3 gives the full variable domain: GAGVSQSPRYKVTKRGQDVALRCDPISGHVSLYWYRQALGQGPEFLTYFNYEAQQDKSGLPNDRFSAERPEGSISTLTIQRTEQRDSAMYRCASSFTAGFVNEQFFGPGTRLTVL.

This chain connects TRBV6-5 to TRBJ1-6, with D tentatively TRBD1 (6 bases). Per the germline V gene, CDR1 is MNHEY and CDR2 is SVGAGI. This CDR3 region has 13 residues. The ends were cut back, 6 bases at V and 8 bases at J, with 11 bases in the middle. The CDR3 region has the DNA TGTGCCAGCAGCATCACAGGGCATTCACCCCTCCACTTT. Residues: CASSITGHSPLHF.

The V gene is TRBV7-3, the J gene TRBJ1-6, with a possible D match to TRBD1 (5 bases). Trimming pared 2 bases from V and 10 bases from J, leaving 12 bases between. The germline gives CDR1 SGHTA, CDR2 FQGTGA. The CDR3 totals 14 residues. The CDR3 DNA follows: TGTGCCAGCAGCTTAGGGACTAACGGCTCACCCCTCCACTTT. Protein product: CASSLGTNGSPLHF.